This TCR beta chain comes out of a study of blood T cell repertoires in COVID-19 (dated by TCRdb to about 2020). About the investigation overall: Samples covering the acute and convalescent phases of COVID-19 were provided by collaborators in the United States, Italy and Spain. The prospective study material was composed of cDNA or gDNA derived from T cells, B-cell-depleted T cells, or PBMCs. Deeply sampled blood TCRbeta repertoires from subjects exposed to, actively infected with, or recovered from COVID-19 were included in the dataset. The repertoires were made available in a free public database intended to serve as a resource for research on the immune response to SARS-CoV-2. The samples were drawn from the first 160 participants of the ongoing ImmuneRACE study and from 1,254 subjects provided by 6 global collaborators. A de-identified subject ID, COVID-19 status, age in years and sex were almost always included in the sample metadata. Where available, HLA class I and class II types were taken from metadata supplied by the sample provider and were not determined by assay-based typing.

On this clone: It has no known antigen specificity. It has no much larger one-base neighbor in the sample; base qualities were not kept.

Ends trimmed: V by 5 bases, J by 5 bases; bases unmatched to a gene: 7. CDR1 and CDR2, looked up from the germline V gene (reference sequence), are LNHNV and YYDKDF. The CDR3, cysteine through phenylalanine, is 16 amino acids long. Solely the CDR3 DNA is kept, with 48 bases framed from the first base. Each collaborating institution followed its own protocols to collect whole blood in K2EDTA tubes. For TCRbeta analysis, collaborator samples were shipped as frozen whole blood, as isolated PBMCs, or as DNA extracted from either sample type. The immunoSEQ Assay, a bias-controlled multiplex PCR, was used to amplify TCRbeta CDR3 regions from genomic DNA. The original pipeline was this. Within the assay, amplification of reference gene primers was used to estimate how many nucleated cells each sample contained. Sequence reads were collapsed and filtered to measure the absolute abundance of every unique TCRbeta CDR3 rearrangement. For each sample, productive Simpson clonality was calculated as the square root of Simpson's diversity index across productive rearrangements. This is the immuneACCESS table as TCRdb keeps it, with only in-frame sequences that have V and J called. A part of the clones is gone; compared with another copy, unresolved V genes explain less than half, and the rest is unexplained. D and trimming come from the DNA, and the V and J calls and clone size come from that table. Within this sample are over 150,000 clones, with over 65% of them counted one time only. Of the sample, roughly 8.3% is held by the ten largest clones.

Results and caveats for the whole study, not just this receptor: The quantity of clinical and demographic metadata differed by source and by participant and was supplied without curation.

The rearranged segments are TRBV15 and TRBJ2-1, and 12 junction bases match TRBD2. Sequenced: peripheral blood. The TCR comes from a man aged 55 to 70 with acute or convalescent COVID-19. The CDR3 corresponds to CATSAQLAGGDNEQFF. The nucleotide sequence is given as TGTGCCACCAGCGCGCAACTAGCGGGGGGCGACAATGAGCAGTTCTTC.